This TCR beta chain stems from a study of blood T cells in healthy people across ages. Study-level findings and limits: Observed TCR beta diversity per million T cells went down as age went up. This fall followed a roughly linear course with age.

Germline loops: CDR1 LGHNA, CDR2 YSLEER. This CDR3 comprises 13 residues. V lost 2 bases to trimming and J lost 10 bases, with 12 bases between them. Then a second PCR, running roughly 7 to 11 cycles, was carried out with a sample-barcoded 5' primer and a J-beta primer mix. MiXCR was run by TCRdb on the 5' RACE reads, yielding one entry per CDR3 protein. There are around 1,900,000 distinct CDR3 sequences in the sample; more than 35% occur only once, and approximately 22% lies in the top ten. To note about this clonotype: Its antigen is not known.

The chain carries TRBV4-3 and TRBJ2-1, with D tentatively TRBD2 (5 bases). Material for sequencing was blood. This TCR was recovered from a human donor in good health. The DNA for the CDR3 is TGCGCCAGCAGCCAACCGCTAGCATCCGAGCAGTTCTTC. It yields the protein CASSQPLASEQFF.